The next 19 T cell receptor beta chains were all read from a single sample in a study of control samples from healthy donors and cancer patients. Only in-frame clones appear in the TCRdb table, and some are missing; sequencing was by immunoSEQ multiplex PCR. The sample includes around 170,000 clones, around nine tenths of them seen just once. Material for sequencing was blood. The receptors were gathered from a man in his thirties or forties in good health.

The J gene is TRBJ1-1, the V gene TRBV30, with a weak D call TRBD1 (5 bases). The CDR3 extends over 12 amino acids. Trimming left V 4 bases short and J 4 bases short, with 10 bases between. The germline gives CDR1 GTSNPN, CDR2 SVGIG (reference sequence). The DNA of the CDR3 is TGTGCCTGGAACGATGGGGCCACTGAAGCTTTCTTT. Its translation: CAWNDGATEAFF.

The chain is built from TRBV9 and TRBJ1-1; no clear D. Germline loops: CDR1 SGDLS, CDR2 YYNGEE. Trimming cost V 2 bases and J 5 bases, with 10 bases left between them. The CDR3 extends over 13 amino acids. The chain's CDR3 is CASSVDSETEAFF. In DNA form, the CDR3 reads TGTGCCAGCAGCGTGGATTCGGAAACTGAAGCTTTCTTT.

The chain recombines TRBV19 with TRBJ1-5; weak D call: TRBD1 (5 bases). The CDR3 runs to 15 residues. With 4 bases removed from V and 2 bases from J, the gap between germline ends came to 12 bases. Germline V CDR1 and CDR2: LNHDA, SQIVND (reference sequence). The CDR3 region is CASSRDFDGNQPQHF. The CDR3 DNA reads TGTGCCAGTAGTAGGGACTTTGATGGCAATCAGCCCCAGCATTTT.

V is TRBV18 and J is TRBJ1-4, with D possibly TRBD1 on 5 matching bases. This CDR3 is built from 16 residues. Germline V gives CDR1 KGHSH, CDR2 LQKENI. The germline V and J ends were trimmed by 2 bases and 8 bases, with 18 bases remaining between them. The CDR3 region has the DNA TGTGCCAGCTCACCAGTCGCCCCAGGGCCGGGGGAAAAACTGTTTTTT. Translated, it gives CASSPVAPGPGEKLFF.

V is TRBV24-1 and J is TRBJ1-2, with 8 bases identical to TRBD1. Germline-derived CDR1 and CDR2 are KGHDR and SFDVKD. Trimming removed 3 bases from V and 6 bases from J; junction bases left unmatched: 5. The CDR3 covers 14 residues. The CDR3, as DNA: TGTGCCACCAGTGATGGACAGGGAATCGATGGCTACACCTTC. The encoded protein is CATSDGQGIDGYTF.

Turning to this clone: The CDR3 ends on some other residue instead of the conserved phenylalanine or tryptophan, so this is likely a read error. This chain uses TRBV3-1 (or the pseudogene TRBV3-2) with TRBJ1-1; a weak D match, TRBD1 (6 bases). Germline V gives CDR1 LGHDT, CDR2 YNNKEL (reference sequence). Trimming pared 7 bases from V and 3 bases from J, leaving 15 bases between. The CDR3 length is 14 residues. CDR3 nucleotides: TGTGCCAGCACTCCAACAGGGACGTACACTGAAGCTTTCCTT. It is translated as CASTPTGTYTEAFL.

This chain uses TRBV7-8 with TRBJ2-1; 8 bases are a match to TRBD1. Germline loops: CDR1 SGHVS, CDR2 FQNEAQ. V was pared by 5 bases and J by 6 bases, with 6 bases of the junction left unmatched. The CDR3 sequence is 14 residues long. DNA of the CDR3: TGTGCCAGCAGCCCCCTAGGGACAGGCAATGAGCAGTTCTTC. Protein product: CASSPLGTGNEQFF. The variable domain in full, with the rest retrieved from reference TRBV7-8 and TRBJ2-1, is GAGVSQSPRYKVAKRGQDVALRCDPISGHVSLFWYQQALGQGPEFLTYFQNEAQLDKSGLPSDRFFAERPEGSVSTLKIQRTQQEDSAVYLCASSPLGTGNEQFFGPGTRLTVL.

The chain combines TRBV4-1 with TRBJ1-2; D is ambiguous. Germline assignment: CDR1 MGHRA and CDR2 YSYEKL. The CDR3 sequence is 13 residues long. Trimming removed 1 base from V and 6 bases from J, with 9 bases in between. In DNA, the CDR3 is TGCGCCAGCAGCCAAGTTAGGGCACATGGCTACACCTTC. Its translation is CASSQVRAHGYTF.

This clone showed up just once. This chain joins TRBV30 and TRBJ1-5; tentative D call: TRBD1 (6 bases). Trimming cost V 5 bases and J 0 bases, with 8 bases left between them. Per the germline V gene, CDR1 is GTSNPN and CDR2 is SVGIG (reference sequence). This CDR3 has 13 amino acids. The CDR3 region has the DNA TGTGCCTGGGCGACAGGTAGCAATCAGCCCCAGCATTTT. Protein product: CAWATGSNQPQHF.

The V gene is TRBV2, the J gene TRBJ2-6; the D gene is possibly TRBD1 (6 bases). Per germline, CDR1 SNHLY and CDR2 FYNNEI. The CDR3 runs to 16 residues. V dropped 2 bases and J dropped 2 bases, with 10 bases sitting between them. CDR3 in DNA: TGTGCCAGCAGTGAAACAGCAGGGGCTGGGGCCAACGTCCTGACTTTC. Translation gives CASSETAGAGANVLTF.

The gene calls are TRBV9 and TRBJ2-2; 9 nucleotides agree with TRBD2. V was clipped by 1 base and J by 3 bases; unmatched bases: 4. CDR3 length: 16 amino acids. Germline loops: CDR1 SGDLS, CDR2 YYNGEE. CDR3 in amino acids: CASSVRGRADTGELFF. CDR3 coding DNA: TGTGCCAGCAGCGTACGCGGGAGGGCCGACACCGGGGAGCTGTTTTTT.

J is TRBJ1-1 and V is TRBV5-1; 11 positions agree with TRBD1. The V and J ends lost 7 bases and 3 bases, in that order; junction bases with no gene match: 2. The CDR3 contains 13 residues. Germline lookup yields CDR1 SGHRS and CDR2 YFSETQ. CDR3 coding DNA: TGCGCCAGCGGGGACAGGGGGGACACTGAAGCTTTCTTT. It yields the protein CASGDRGDTEAFF.

The chain is built from TRBV6-5 and TRBJ2-2, with 7 bases matching TRBD2. Losses at the gene ends were 6 bases for V and 5 bases for J; bases not matched to a gene: 6. Per the germline V gene, CDR1 is MNHEY and CDR2 is SVGAGI. This CDR3 comprises 14 residues. The CDR3 loop reads CASRTSLNTGELFF. CDR3 bases: TGTGCCAGCAGGACTAGCCTCAATACCGGGGAGCTGTTTTTT.

The genes are TRBV14 and TRBJ2-6; D may correspond to TRBD1 or TRBD2 (5 bases each). Deletions cut 3 bases from V and 2 bases from J, with 8 bases between. Germline assignment: CDR1 SGHDN and CDR2 FVKESK. The CDR3 contains 15 residues. Here the CDR3 DNA reads TGTGCCAGCAGCCAGTGGGGGACTGGGGCCAACGTCCTGACTTTC. It encodes CASSQWGTGANVLTF. Based on the CDR3 plus reference TRBV14 and TRBJ2-6, the full variable domain is EAGVTQFPSHSVIEKGQTVTLRCDPISGHDNLYWYRRVMGKEIKFLLHFVKESKQDESGMPNNRFLAERTGGTYSTLKVQPAELEDSGVYFCASSQWGTGANVLTFGAGSRLTVL.

J is TRBJ1-4 and V is TRBV4-3, with TRBD1 as a possible D gene (6 bases). CDR1 is LGHNA, CDR2 YSLEER, per germline. V lost 1 base and J lost 2, with 11 bases in between. This CDR3 region has 16 residues. CDR3: CASSQGLRGTNEKLFF. CDR3 nucleotides: TGCGCCAGCAGCCAAGGACTAAGGGGGACTAATGAAAAACTGTTTTTT.

This rearrangement joins TRBV9 to TRBJ1-2; D is perhaps TRBD1 (5 bases). Germline V CDR1 and CDR2: SGDLS, YYNGEE. V was trimmed by 3 bases and J by 7 bases, leaving 16 bases between them. The CDR3 spans 14 residues. The CDR3 spells CASSASLGGSGYTF. The CDR3 coding sequence is TGTGCCAGCAGCGCCTCCTTGGGGGGATCTGGCTACACCTTC.

This chain connects TRBV6-2 or TRBV6-3 to TRBJ1-1, with D unclear. There are 12 residues in the CDR3. The germline CDR1 and CDR2 sequences are MNHEY and SVGEGT. Trimming removed 4 bases at V and 5 bases at J, with 8 bases between. The CDR3 spells CASSWERTEAFF. The DNA of the CDR3 is TGTGCCAGCAGTTGGGAGAGGACTGAAGCTTTCTTT.

This rearrangement joins TRBV5-6 to TRBJ1-2; 11 bases line up with TRBD1. The CDR3 is 16 amino acids. Germline CDR1 SGHDT, CDR2 YYEEEE. The trim removed 5 bases at V and 8 bases at J, leaving 14 bases unmatched. CDR3 in DNA: TGTGCCAGCAGACGGACAGGGGGCGGAGTGGAGTCCGGCTACACCTTC. This translates into CASRRTGGGVESGYTF. Drawing the rest from reference TRBV5-6 and TRBJ1-2, the complete variable domain is DAGVTQSPTHLIKTRGQQVTLRCSPKSGHDTVSWYQQALGQGPQFIFQYYEEEERQRGNFPDRFSGHQFPNYSSELNVNALLLGDSALYLCASRRTGGGVESGYTFGSGTRLTVV.

The chain has TRBV30 and TRBJ1-1; a weak D match, TRBD1 (5 bases). This CDR3 has 14 residues. V was cut by 0 bases and J by 10 bases, with 18 bases left in between. Looked up from germline, CDR1 is GTSNPN and CDR2 is SVGIG (reference sequence). The CDR3 DNA is TGTGCCTGGAGTGTACTTGATGGGGGGAGAGGAGCTTTCTTT. Encoded protein: CAWSVLDGGRGAFF.